Listed below are T cell receptor beta chains from one sample, sequenced in a study of control samples from healthy donors and cancer patients. Libraries were prepared by immunoSEQ multiplex PCR; TCRdb keeps only in-frame clonotypes and omits some of them. The sample contains approximately 97,000 clones, around 90% of which appear only once. What was sequenced was blood. These TCRs come from a young man in good health. Both conserved end residues are part of each CDR3. D genes are given only for firm matches. Clone size is shown for a subset of rows, as once, few, many or a class of expanded clone.

CDR3aa: CASSQSLEGVSGEQYF; CDR3nt: TGCGCCAGCAGCCAAAGTCTAGAGGGGGTGTCAGGAGAGCAGTACTTC; abundance: .; d_gene: .; j_gene: TRBJ2-7; v_gene: TRBV4-1
CDR3aa: CASSFDAGTASYEQYF; CDR3nt: TGTGCCAGCAGCTTCGACGCCGGGACTGCGTCCTACGAGCAGTACTTC; abundance: .; d_gene: .; j_gene: TRBJ2-7; v_gene: TRBV11-2
CDR3aa: CASSLFNLGGEGYTF; CDR3nt: TGTGCCAGCAGCTTGTTCAATTTGGGGGGCGAGGGCTACACCTTC; abundance: .; d_gene: .; j_gene: TRBJ1-2; v_gene: TRBV5-6
CDR3aa: CASSLGQGYSYEQYF; CDR3nt: TGCGCCAGCAGCCTCGGACAGGGCTACTCCTACGAGCAGTACTTC; abundance: .; d_gene: TRBD1; j_gene: TRBJ2-7; v_gene: TRBV5-1
CDR3aa: CASSTVRSTEAFF; CDR3nt: TGTGCCAGCAGCACAGTTCGATCGACTGAAGCTTTCTTT; abundance: .; d_gene: .; j_gene: TRBJ1-1; v_gene: TRBV11-1
CDR3aa: CSVPRDTGELFF; CDR3nt: TGCAGCGTCCCTAGAGACACCGGGGAGCTGTTTTTT; abundance: once; d_gene: .; j_gene: TRBJ2-2; v_gene: TRBV29-1
CDR3aa: CASSPETGDTEAFF; CDR3nt: TGTGCCAGCAGCCCGGAAACAGGGGACACTGAAGCTTTCTTT; abundance: .; d_gene: TRBD1; j_gene: TRBJ1-1; v_gene: TRBV28
CDR3aa: CASRQQGVNEKLFF; CDR3nt: TGTGCCAGCAGACAACAGGGGGTGAATGAAAAACTGTTTTTT; abundance: .; d_gene: TRBD1; j_gene: TRBJ1-4; v_gene: TRBV2
CDR3aa: CATSSHGLGQGVGELFF; CDR3nt: TGTGCCACCAGCAGCCATGGCCTCGGACAGGGAGTCGGGGAGCTGTTTTTT; abundance: .; d_gene: TRBD1; j_gene: TRBJ2-2; v_gene: TRBV15
CDR3aa: CASSSTGASEQYF; CDR3nt: TGTGCCAGCAGCTCCACGGGGGCAAGCGAGCAGTACTTC; abundance: .; d_gene: .; j_gene: TRBJ2-7; v_gene: TRBV7-8
CDR3aa: CASSPGLVGTQYF; CDR3nt: TGCGCCAGCAGCCCGGGACTAGTGGGGACCCAGTACTTC; abundance: .; d_gene: TRBD2; j_gene: TRBJ2-5; v_gene: TRBV5-1
CDR3aa: CASSLWGGEAFF; CDR3nt: TGTGCCAGCAGTTTATGGGGGGGAGAAGCTTTCTTT; abundance: .; d_gene: .; j_gene: TRBJ1-1; v_gene: TRBV12-3/TRBV12-4
CDR3aa: CASSELTYTGKGIYGYTF; CDR3nt: TGTGCCAGCAGTGAACTTACTTACACAGGGAAGGGAATCTATGGCTACACCTTC; abundance: .; d_gene: .; j_gene: TRBJ1-2; v_gene: TRBV6-1
CDR3aa: CASSMVSGGSYNEQFF; CDR3nt: TGTGCCAGTAGTATGGTATCGGGAGGGTCCTACAATGAGCAGTTCTTC; abundance: .; d_gene: TRBD2; j_gene: TRBJ2-1; v_gene: TRBV19
CDR3aa: CASSETTGLGNTEAFF; CDR3nt: TGCGCCAGCAGTGAGACGACAGGGCTCGGGAACACTGAAGCTTTCTTT; abundance: few; d_gene: TRBD1; j_gene: TRBJ1-1; v_gene: TRBV10-1
CDR3aa: CASSDKGGGGTYEQYF; CDR3nt: TGTGCCAGCAGTGATAAAGGTGGGGGAGGAACCTACGAGCAGTACTTC; abundance: .; d_gene: .; j_gene: TRBJ2-7; v_gene: TRBV25-1
CDR3aa: CASSEATSSWDEQYF; CDR3nt: TGTGCCAGCAGTGAAGCGACGTCCTCCTGGGACGAGCAGTACTTC; abundance: .; d_gene: .; j_gene: TRBJ2-7; v_gene: TRBV2
CDR3aa: CASSSWAPYGYTF; CDR3nt: TGTGCCAGCAGCTCATGGGCCCCCTATGGCTACACCTTC; abundance: .; d_gene: .; j_gene: TRBJ1-2; v_gene: TRBV7-9
CDR3aa: CASSTTVNTEAFF; CDR3nt: TGCGCCAGCAGCACGACCGTGAACACTGAAGCTTTCTTT; abundance: .; d_gene: .; j_gene: TRBJ1-1; v_gene: TRBV5-1
CDR3aa: CASSLSLTNEKLFF; CDR3nt: TGTGCCAGCAGCTTATCCTTGACTAATGAAAAACTGTTTTTT; abundance: .; d_gene: .; j_gene: TRBJ1-4; v_gene: TRBV7-9
CDR3aa: CASSQPSGRSFREQFF; CDR3nt: TGTGCCAGCAGCCAACCTAGCGGGAGGTCTTTCAGAGAGCAGTTCTTC; abundance: .; d_gene: TRBD2; j_gene: TRBJ2-1; v_gene: TRBV4-2
CDR3aa: CASSSRISGNTIYF; CDR3nt: TGTGCCAGCAGCTCCCGAATCTCTGGAAACACCATATATTTT; abundance: .; d_gene: .; j_gene: TRBJ1-3; v_gene: TRBV11-2
CDR3aa: CASSIDPDTEAFF; CDR3nt: TGTGCCAGCAGCATTGACCCCGACACTGAAGCTTTCTTT; abundance: .; d_gene: .; j_gene: TRBJ1-1; v_gene: TRBV11-2
CDR3aa: CASSPTSGELYEQYF; CDR3nt: TGTGCCAGTAGTCCGACTAGCGGAGAACTCTACGAGCAGTACTTC; abundance: .; d_gene: TRBD2; j_gene: TRBJ2-7; v_gene: TRBV19
CDR3aa: CASSAGRDTQYF; CDR3nt: TGTGCCAGCAGCGCCGGTCGGGATACGCAGTATTTT; abundance: .; d_gene: .; j_gene: TRBJ2-3; v_gene: TRBV9
CDR3aa: CASSLGGRRGQYF; CDR3nt: TGTGCCAGCAGTTTGGGAGGGAGGCGTGGGCAGTATTTT; abundance: few; d_gene: TRBD2; j_gene: TRBJ2-3; v_gene: TRBV12-3/TRBV12-4
CDR3aa: CSAKAGERVGELFF; CDR3nt: TGCAGCGCTAAGGCGGGAGAACGGGTCGGGGAGCTGTTTTTT; abundance: .; d_gene: TRBD2; j_gene: TRBJ2-2; v_gene: TRBV29-1
CDR3aa: CASRAGMSFEQYF; CDR3nt: TGTGCCAGCAGAGCCGGGATGAGTTTCGAGCAGTACTTC; abundance: once; d_gene: .; j_gene: TRBJ2-7; v_gene: TRBV5-4
CDR3aa: CASSPTVNQPQHF; CDR3nt: TGTGCCAGCAGTCCTACAGTAAATCAGCCCCAGCATTTT; abundance: few; d_gene: .; j_gene: TRBJ1-5; v_gene: TRBV6-6
CDR3aa: CASSFRGQGFNNEQFF; CDR3nt: TGTGCCAGCAGTTTTAGGGGGCAGGGGTTTAACAATGAGCAGTTCTTC; abundance: .; d_gene: TRBD1; j_gene: TRBJ2-1; v_gene: TRBV28
CDR3aa: CAWAEDGYNEQFF; CDR3nt: TGTGCCTGGGCGGAAGACGGTTACAATGAGCAGTTCTTC; abundance: .; d_gene: .; j_gene: TRBJ2-1; v_gene: TRBV30
CDR3aa: CASSTGPKKNTEAFF; CDR3nt: TGTGCCAGCTCAACGGGCCCTAAAAAGAACACTGAAGCTTTCTTT; abundance: once; d_gene: .; j_gene: TRBJ1-1; v_gene: TRBV18
CDR3aa: CASSISGHSYNEQFF; CDR3nt: TGTGCCAGTAGTATTAGCGGCCACTCCTACAATGAGCAGTTCTTC; abundance: .; d_gene: .; j_gene: TRBJ2-1; v_gene: TRBV19
CDR3aa: CSVESARSYEQYF; CDR3nt: TGCAGCGTTGAAAGTGCGCGGAGCTACGAGCAGTACTTC; abundance: .; d_gene: .; j_gene: TRBJ2-7; v_gene: TRBV29-1
CDR3aa: CASRWERGVLTDTQYF; CDR3nt: TGTGCCAGCAGGTGGGAGCGTGGGGTCTTGACAGATACGCAGTATTTT; abundance: .; d_gene: .; j_gene: TRBJ2-3; v_gene: TRBV11-2
CDR3aa: CASSLVLRGSRHKNIQYF; CDR3nt: TGTGCCAGCAGTTTAGTTTTACGCGGGAGTCGACACAAAAACATTCAGTACTTC; abundance: .; d_gene: TRBD2; j_gene: TRBJ2-4; v_gene: TRBV28
CDR3aa: CAISDGDRVTEAFF; CDR3nt: TGTGCCATCAGTGACGGCGACAGGGTCACTGAAGCTTTCTTT; abundance: .; d_gene: TRBD1; j_gene: TRBJ1-1; v_gene: TRBV10-3